This paragraph covers one T cell receptor (beta chain) sequence. Method: immunoSEQ multiplex PCR; TCRdb's copy keeps in-frame clones and lacks some. The sample includes 65,000 to 95,000 clones, over 75% of them seen just once. This record comes from a study of OX40 agonist ivuxolimab in advanced cancers. This CDR3 region has 12 residues. V lost 3 bases to trimming and J lost 5 bases, with 9 bases between them. CDR1 and CDR2 from the germline V gene are GTSNPN and SVGIG (reference sequence). The sample was CD4+ or CD8+ T cells sorted from blood, taken in a trial of the OX40 agonist ivuxolimab. The source is an adult with an advanced solid tumor such as melanoma, head and neck, liver or kidney cancer. The chain combines TRBV30 with TRBJ2-3; D is undetermined. The CDR3 bases are TGTGCCTGGAGGGAACGTAAAGATACGCAGTATTTT. It yields the protein CAWRERKDTQYF.